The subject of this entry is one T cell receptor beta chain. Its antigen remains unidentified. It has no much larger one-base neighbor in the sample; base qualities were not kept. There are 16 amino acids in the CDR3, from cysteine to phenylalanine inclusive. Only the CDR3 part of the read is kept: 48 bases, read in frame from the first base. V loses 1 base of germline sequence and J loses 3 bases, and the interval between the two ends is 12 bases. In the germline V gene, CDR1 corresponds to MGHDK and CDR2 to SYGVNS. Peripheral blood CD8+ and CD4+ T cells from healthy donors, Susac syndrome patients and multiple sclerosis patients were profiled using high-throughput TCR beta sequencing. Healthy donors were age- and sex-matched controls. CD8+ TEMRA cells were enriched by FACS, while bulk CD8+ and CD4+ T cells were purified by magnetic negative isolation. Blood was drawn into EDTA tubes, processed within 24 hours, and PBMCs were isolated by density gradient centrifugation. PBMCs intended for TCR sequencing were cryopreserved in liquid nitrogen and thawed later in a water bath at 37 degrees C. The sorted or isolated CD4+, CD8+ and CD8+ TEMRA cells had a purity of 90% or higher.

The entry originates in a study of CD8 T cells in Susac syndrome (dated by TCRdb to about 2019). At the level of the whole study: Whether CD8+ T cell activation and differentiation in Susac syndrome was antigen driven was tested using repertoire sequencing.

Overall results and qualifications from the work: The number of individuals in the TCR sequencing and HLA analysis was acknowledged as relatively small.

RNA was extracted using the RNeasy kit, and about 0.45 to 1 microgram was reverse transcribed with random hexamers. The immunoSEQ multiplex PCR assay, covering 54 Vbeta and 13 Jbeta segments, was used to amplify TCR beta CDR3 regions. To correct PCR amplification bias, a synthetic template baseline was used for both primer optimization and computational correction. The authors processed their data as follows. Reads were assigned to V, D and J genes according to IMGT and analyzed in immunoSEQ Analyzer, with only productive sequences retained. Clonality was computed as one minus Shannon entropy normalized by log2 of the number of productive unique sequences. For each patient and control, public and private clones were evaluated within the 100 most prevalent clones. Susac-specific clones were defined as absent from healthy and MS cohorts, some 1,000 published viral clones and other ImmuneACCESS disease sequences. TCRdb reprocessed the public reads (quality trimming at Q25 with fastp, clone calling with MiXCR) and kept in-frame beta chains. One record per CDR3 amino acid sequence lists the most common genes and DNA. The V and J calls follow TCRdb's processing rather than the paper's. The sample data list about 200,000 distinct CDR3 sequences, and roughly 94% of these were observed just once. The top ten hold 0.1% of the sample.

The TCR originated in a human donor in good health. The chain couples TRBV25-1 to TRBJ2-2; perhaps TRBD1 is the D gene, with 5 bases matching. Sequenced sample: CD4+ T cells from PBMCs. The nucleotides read TGTGCCAGCAGTGAATTCCCAGGGTCGGACACCGGGGAGCTGTTTTTT. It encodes CASSEFPGSDTGELFF.